This T cell receptor beta chain was documented in a study of T cell responses to AZD1222 COVID-19 vaccine (dated by TCRdb to the early 2020s). Background for the entire study: AZD1222 recipients whose second dose came at about 4 weeks and those whose second dose came at about 12 weeks were combined into one group, since spike-specific TCR depth and breadth did not differ between the two schedules. Trial participants were enrolled by age into subgroups of 18-55, 56-69 and 70-plus years, and around 140, 26 and 57 TCR-sequenced participants, respectively, were included in these subgroups. A total of just over 230 trial participants underwent TCR sequencing, of whom 200 to 220 received two doses of AZD1222 and some 26 received two doses of the MenACWY control vaccine.

This clone was counted a few times. Its target antigen remains unknown. It has no much larger one-base neighbor in the sample; base qualities were not kept. The CDR3 regions of human TCRbeta chains were analyzed by immunosequencing. The authors processed their data as follows. Repertoire TCRs were matched against a reference library of SARS-CoV-2-specific TCRs generated with the MIRA antigen-specificity platform. Breadth meant the fraction of unique TCRs that were SARS-CoV-2-associated, whereas depth meant the fraction of total T cells that were SARS-CoV-2-associated. Using the MIRA data, each spike-specific TCR was mapped to the spike region that the TCR reacts to and placed in a CD4 or CD8 class. Log10-transformed breadth and depth values were compared by one-way ANOVA with Sidak's multiple comparisons tests. TCRdb provides this immuneACCESS table in a form limited to in-frame rearrangements. Some clones are lacking; in checked studies, under half of them reflect an unresolved V gene, and why the rest are absent is not known. The DNA was the basis for D and trimming; V, J and clone size are from that table. The sample table contains 100,000 to 150,000 clones; only one count was recorded for under 90% of them. About 22% of the sample is held by the ten biggest clonotypes.

The time point label here, explained by the study, means: baseline before first vaccination. The vaccinee samples were drawn from two UK trials, COV001 and COV002, one of which was a single-blind randomized controlled phase 2/3 trial testing AZD1222 (ChAdOx1 nCoV-19) in healthy adults. For TCRbeta chain sequencing, PBMC samples were collected from trial participants at day 0 and at day 28 after the second dose. Overall study results and their limits: A significant rise in spike-specific TCR breadth and depth was observed after two AZD1222 doses relative to day 0 and relative to MenACWY recipients. Because no day 14 peak-response samples were available, repertoires were characterized only after the peak T cell response. In the small 56-69-year group, the increase in depth fell short of significance, most likely because of low power. Epitopes outside the regions mutated in the B.1.351 and B.1.1.7 variants were reportedly recognized by nearly half of the unique spike-specific TCRs. The whole spike protein was spanned by vaccine-associated CD4 TCRs, and dominant responses were seen in regions 160-218 and 743-854. Conclusions about previously exposed vaccinees were limited because only five to seven AZD1222 recipients were SARS-CoV-2 seropositive at baseline. Participants were mostly white British, with more females than males. The authors suggested clonal diversity may have been underestimated.

The sequences come from peripheral blood, collected on day 0 of AZD1222 vaccination. This TCR was recovered from an adult in good health.

This receptor has the CDR3 CAANRDAATYGYTF. Read as DNA, the sequence is TGTGCCGCCAACAGGGATGCGGCGACGTATGGCTACACCTTC. The chain links TRBV19 with TRBJ1-2, and the D gene may be TRBD1, 6 bases matching. V loses 11 bases of germline sequence and J loses 5 bases, and the interval between the two ends is 21 bases. Inclusive of the bounding cysteine and phenylalanine, the CDR3 is 14 residues long. The entry retains the CDR3 DNA only, 42 bases that are in frame from base 1. The germline V gene (reference sequence) provides CDR1 LNHDA and CDR2 SQIVND.